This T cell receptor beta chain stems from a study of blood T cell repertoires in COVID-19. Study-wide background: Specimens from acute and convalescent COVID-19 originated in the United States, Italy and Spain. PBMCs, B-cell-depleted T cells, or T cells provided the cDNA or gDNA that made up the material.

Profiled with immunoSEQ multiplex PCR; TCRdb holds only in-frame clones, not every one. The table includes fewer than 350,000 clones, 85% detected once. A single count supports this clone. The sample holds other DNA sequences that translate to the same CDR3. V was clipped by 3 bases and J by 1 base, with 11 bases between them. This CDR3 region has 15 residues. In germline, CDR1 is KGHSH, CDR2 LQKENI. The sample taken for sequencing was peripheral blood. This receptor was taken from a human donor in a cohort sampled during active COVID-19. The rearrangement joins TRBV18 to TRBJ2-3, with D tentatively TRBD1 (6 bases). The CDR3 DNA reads TGTGCCAGCTCACCCCGGGCAGGGGGCACAGATACGCAGTATTTT. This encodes CASSPRAGGTDTQYF.